This T cell receptor (beta chain) came from a study of CXCR3-negative and CXCR3-positive naive CD8 T cells. Looking at the study overall: Per-library TRB read counts averaged about 1.5 +/- 0.3 million, adding up to 130 million to 150 million in total. The study's findings and limits: When CXCR3-positive naive cells were set against CXCR3-negative naive cells, the former had more hydrophobic TRB CDR3s.

The CDR3 consists of 13 residues. Germline loops: CDR1 SSHAT, CDR2 FNYEAQ (reference sequence). 5' RACE that incorporated UMI labels was used to prepare the TRB cDNA libraries. TCRdb processed the 5' RACE reads again and assigns one entry to each CDR3 protein, with no DNA. The sample spans some 50,000 distinct CDR3 sequences; the ten largest clones claim 0.55% to 0.6%. Note on this clonotype: The antigen remains unidentified.

The sequenced material came from naive CXCR3+ CD8+ T cells from blood. Subset here: CD45RO-CCR7+CD27+CD95- naive CD8+ T cells expressing CXCR3 (TNR3+). This clonotype was sampled from a human donor in good health. Some clones in this sample may be carry-over from other donors' samples. The chain links TRBV7-7 to TRBJ2-5; the TCRdb D gene call, TRBD1, has no DNA to confirm it. This CDR3 reads CASSSGQEETQYF.